These T cell receptor beta chains were read from a single sample in a study of identical twins. MiXCR, run by TCRdb on the 5' RACE reads, gives a single entry per CDR3 protein. Counted here are 350,000 or so distinct CDR3 sequences, approximately 8.7% occurring once; the ten biggest clones make up 8% to 9.5%. The sequencing sample was made of naive T cells sorted from blood. All receptors come from a woman aged 45-65 years in good health. CDR3s include the opening cysteine and the closing phenylalanine or tryptophan. Each record gives: CDR3 protein, CDR3 DNA, D gene, V gene, clone size, J gene. A D gene is named only where the DNA matches it firmly. Size values are once, few and many counts, or a class for expanded clones, and some rows have none.

CDR3aa: CASSSRLAGVTDTQYF
CDR3nt: TGTGCCAGCAGCTCCCGATTAGCGGGAGTCACAGATACGCAGTATTTT
d_gene: TRBD2
v_gene: TRBV5-6
abundance: -
j_gene: TRBJ2-3

CDR3aa: CASSQDGMNEQFF
CDR3nt: TGTGCCAGCAGCCAGGACGGAATGAATGAGCAGTTCTTC
d_gene: -
v_gene: TRBV7-2
abundance: many
j_gene: TRBJ2-1

CDR3aa: CSATPGVRNEKLFF
CDR3nt: TGCAGTGCTACACCCGGGGTGAGGAATGAAAAACTGTTTTTT
d_gene: -
v_gene: TRBV20-1
abundance: few
j_gene: TRBJ1-4

CDR3aa: CASSLHLSNNEQFF
CDR3nt: TGTGCCAGCAGCTTACATCTTTCTAACAATGAGCAGTTCTTC
d_gene: -
v_gene: TRBV11-2
abundance: once
j_gene: TRBJ2-1

CDR3aa: CASSTGHGPPIYNEQFF
CDR3nt: TGTGCCAGCAGCACGGGGCACGGACCGCCCATCTACAATGAGCAGTTCTTC
d_gene: -
v_gene: TRBV7-2
abundance: -
j_gene: TRBJ2-1

CDR3aa: CASSLALFNGELFF
CDR3nt: TGCGCCAGCAGCTTGGCCTTATTCAACGGGGAGCTGTTTTTT
d_gene: -
v_gene: TRBV5-1
abundance: many
j_gene: TRBJ2-2

CDR3aa: CASRNKTSHTGELFF
CDR3nt: TGTGCCAGCAGAAACAAGACTTCCCACACCGGGGAGCTGTTTTTT
d_gene: -
v_gene: TRBV21-1
abundance: -
j_gene: TRBJ2-2

CDR3aa: CASRAGQTYEQYF
CDR3nt: TGTGCCAGCAGAGCAGGTCAGACCTACGAGCAGTACTTC
d_gene: -
v_gene: TRBV7-9
abundance: -
j_gene: TRBJ2-7

CDR3aa: CATSDFPRLEQFF
CDR3nt: TGTGCCACCAGTGATTTCCCTCGCTTAGAGCAGTTCTTC
d_gene: -
v_gene: TRBV24-1
abundance: -
j_gene: TRBJ2-1

CDR3aa: CASSYVETYNEQFF
CDR3nt: TGTGCCAGCAGTTACGTGGAAACCTACAATGAGCAGTTCTTC
d_gene: -
v_gene: TRBV6-2/TRBV6-3
abundance: few
j_gene: TRBJ2-1

CDR3aa: CSASTSGRAPTF
CDR3nt: TGCAGTGCTAGTACTAGCGGGAGGGCCCCAACCTTC
d_gene: TRBD2
v_gene: TRBV20-1
abundance: few
j_gene: TRBJ2-7

CDR3aa: CASNGRPDYNEQFF
CDR3nt: TGTGCCAGCAACGGGAGACCAGACTACAATGAGCAGTTCTTC
d_gene: -
v_gene: TRBV11-3
abundance: -
j_gene: TRBJ2-1

CDR3aa: CASSLIEGELFF
CDR3nt: TGCGCCAGCAGCTTGATAGAGGGGGAGCTGTTTTTT
d_gene: -
v_gene: TRBV5-1
abundance: -
j_gene: TRBJ2-2

CDR3aa: CSALTGTDYEQYF
CDR3nt: TGCAGTGCCCTAACGGGGACAGACTACGAGCAGTACTTC
d_gene: TRBD1
v_gene: TRBV20-1
abundance: -
j_gene: TRBJ2-7

CDR3aa: CASSGWDRNYGYTF
CDR3nt: TGTGCCAGCAGCGGTTGGGACAGAAACTATGGCTACACCTTC
d_gene: TRBD1
v_gene: TRBV2
abundance: few
j_gene: TRBJ1-2

CDR3aa: CASSLEGAREKLFF
CDR3nt: TGTGCCAGCAGCTTAGAGGGGGCTCGCGAAAAACTGTTTTTT
d_gene: TRBD1
v_gene: TRBV7-9
abundance: -
j_gene: TRBJ1-4

CDR3aa: CASSSRTSYEQYF
CDR3nt: TGTGCCAGCAGCTCGCGCACCTCCTACGAGCAGTACTTC
d_gene: -
v_gene: TRBV7-9
abundance: few
j_gene: TRBJ2-7

CDR3aa: CASLTGDDGELFF
CDR3nt: TGTGCCAGCCTAACAGGGGACGACGGGGAGCTGTTTTTT
d_gene: TRBD1
v_gene: TRBV2
abundance: -
j_gene: TRBJ2-2